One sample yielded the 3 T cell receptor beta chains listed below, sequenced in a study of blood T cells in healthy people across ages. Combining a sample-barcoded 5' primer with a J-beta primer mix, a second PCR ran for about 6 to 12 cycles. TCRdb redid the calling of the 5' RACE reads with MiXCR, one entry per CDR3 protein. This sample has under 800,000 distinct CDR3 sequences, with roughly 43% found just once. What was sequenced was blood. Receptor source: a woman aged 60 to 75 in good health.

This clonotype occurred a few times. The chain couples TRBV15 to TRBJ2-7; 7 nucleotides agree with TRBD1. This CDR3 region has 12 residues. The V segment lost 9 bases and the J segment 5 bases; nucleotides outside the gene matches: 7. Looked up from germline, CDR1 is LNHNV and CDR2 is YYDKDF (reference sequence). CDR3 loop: CATKGQRDEQYF. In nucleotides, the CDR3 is TGTGCCACTAAGGGACAGAGGGACGAGCAGTACTTC. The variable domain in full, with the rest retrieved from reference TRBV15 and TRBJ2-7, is DAMVIQNPRYQVTQFGKPVTLSCSQTLNHNVMYWYQQKSSQAPKLLFHYYDKDFNNEADTPDNFQSRRPNTSFCFLDIRSPGLGDTAMYLCATKGQRDEQYFGPGTRLTVT.

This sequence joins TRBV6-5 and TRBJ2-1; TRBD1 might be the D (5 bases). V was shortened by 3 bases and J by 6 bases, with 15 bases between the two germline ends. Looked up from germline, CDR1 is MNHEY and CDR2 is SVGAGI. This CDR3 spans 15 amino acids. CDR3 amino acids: CASSYGASAGNEQFF. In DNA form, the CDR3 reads TGTGCCAGCAGTTATGGGGCGTCGGCAGGCAATGAGCAGTTCTTC.

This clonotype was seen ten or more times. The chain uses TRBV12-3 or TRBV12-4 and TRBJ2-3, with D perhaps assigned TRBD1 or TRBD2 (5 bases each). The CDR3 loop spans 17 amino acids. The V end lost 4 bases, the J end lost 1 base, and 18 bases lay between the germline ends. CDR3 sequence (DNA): TGTGCCAGCAGTTCCTACCGGGACGCAGAAGGCACAGATACGCAGTATTTT. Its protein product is CASSSYRDAEGTDTQYF.